A single sample gave rise to the 23 T cell receptor beta chains below, sequenced in a study of Ad26.COV2.S vaccination and SARS-CoV-2 variants. Measured with immunoSEQ multiplex PCR; TCRdb has only the in-frame clones, and not every one. The data contain 300,000 to 400,000 clones, around 83% of them singletons. Documented treatment: 15 to 20 received Ad26.COV2.S at low or high dose, single or two shots; several received placebo; per-sample allocation not given. Day 63 after the first vaccine or placebo injection was the time point for sampling. The starting material was peripheral blood, obtained in a trial of Ad26.COV2.S vaccine versus placebo. These receptors were collected from a person aged 18-65 years who received the Ad26.COV2.S COVID-19 vaccine or a placebo.

The CDR3 DNA follows: TGCGCCAGCAGCTCAATTAGCGTTACCGGGGAGCTGTTTTTT. Its translation: CASSSISVTGELFF. The V gene is TRBV5-1, the J gene TRBJ2-2; a possible D gene is TRBD2 (5 bases). The germline V gene encodes CDR1 SGHRS and CDR2 YFSETQ. The V end lost 3 bases, the J end lost 5 bases, and 11 bases lay between the germline ends. The CDR3 covers 14 residues.

This rearrangement joins TRBV28 to TRBJ2-5; tentative D call: TRBD2 (6 bases). Germline lookup yields CDR1 MDHEN and CDR2 SYDVKM. This CDR3 is built from 15 residues. V was trimmed by 5 bases and J by 10 bases, leaving 23 bases between them. CDR3 nucleotide sequence: TGTGCCAGCAGTCATCGACTAGAAGGAGAGGGAGGCCAGTACTTC. Its translation is CASSHRLEGEGGQYF.

The chain links TRBV18 to TRBJ1-2, with a weak D call TRBD1 (5 bases). The CDR3 is made up of 15 amino acids. Germline CDR1 is KGHSH and CDR2 is LQKENI. Between the trimmed V and J ends, which lost 2 bases and 0 bases, there was a span of 10 bases. Here the CDR3 reads CASSPATDANYGYTF. The CDR3 coding sequence is TGTGCCAGCTCACCAGCGACAGATGCTAACTATGGCTACACCTTC.

The chain carries TRBV7-8 and TRBJ2-7, with unresolved D. In germline, CDR1 is SGHVS, CDR2 FQNEAQ. This CDR3 contains 12 residues. With 5 bases removed from V and 0 bases from J, the gap between germline ends came to 5 bases. In nucleotides, the CDR3 is TGTGCCAGCAGCGCGAACTCCTACGAGCAGTACTTC. It encodes CASSANSYEQYF.

This rearrangement joins TRBV20-1 to TRBJ1-1; D is unresolved. CDR1 DFQATT and CDR2 SNEGSKA come from the germline V gene (reference sequence). Between the trimmed V and J ends, which lost 3 bases and 11 bases, there was a span of 13 bases. This CDR3 is built from 11 residues. This CDR3 reads CSARFDSVAFF. The CDR3 DNA sequence: TGCAGTGCTAGGTTTGACTCCGTTGCTTTCTTT.

V is TRBV14 and J is TRBJ2-2; 12 bases are shared with TRBD1. Germline values: CDR1 SGHDN, CDR2 FVKESK. The length of the CDR3 is 15 residues. V gave up 4 bases and J gave up 5 bases; unmatched junction bases: 2. The chain's CDR3 is CASSRGQGATGELFF. The CDR3 DNA follows: TGTGCCAGCAGCCGGGGACAGGGGGCGACCGGGGAGCTGTTTTTT.

The V gene is TRBV19, the J gene TRBJ1-4; D call uncertain. The CDR3 extends over 14 amino acids. Trimming took 7 bases from V and 8 from J, leaving 17 bases between them. Germline lookup yields CDR1 LNHDA and CDR2 SQIVND (reference sequence). The CDR3 nucleotides read TGTGCCAGTAACCGGGCCGGAGGTTGGGAAAAACTGTTTTTT. It yields the protein CASNRAGGWEKLFF.

The chain links TRBV18 to TRBJ1-1; D call uncertain. Germline-derived CDR1 and CDR2 are KGHSH and LQKENI. There are 15 residues in the CDR3. The V and J ends lost 6 bases and 3 bases respectively, with 17 bases between them. CDR3: CASSPFGGKDTEAFF. The CDR3 nucleotides read TGTGCCAGCTCGCCCTTCGGAGGGAAGGACACTGAAGCTTTCTTT.

The gene calls are TRBV6-2 or TRBV6-3 and TRBJ2-7; no clear D. V was clipped by 4 bases and J by 1 base, with 14 bases between them. Germline V gives CDR1 MNHEY, CDR2 SVGEGT. This CDR3 comprises 15 residues. CDR3 amino acids: CASSSPRFKSYEQYF. The CDR3 nucleotides read TGTGCCAGCAGTTCACCTCGGTTCAAATCCTACGAGCAGTACTTC.

As regards this clone: This sample also contains other DNA sequences that code for the same CDR3. This sequence joins TRBV18 and TRBJ1-2, with 9 bases fitting TRBD1. Germline CDR1 and CDR2: KGHSH and LQKENI. The V segment lost 3 bases and the J segment 6 bases; nucleotides outside the gene matches: 2. This CDR3 contains 13 residues. The CDR3 DNA sequence: TGTGCCAGCTCACCGGACAGGGGAAATGGCTACACCTTC. This sequence encodes CASSPDRGNGYTF.

V is TRBV7-9 and J is TRBJ1-1; no definite D call. This CDR3 region has 13 residues. Trimming left V 5 bases short and J 2 bases short, with 9 bases between. The germline V gene has CDR1 SEHNR and CDR2 FQNEAQ (reference sequence). The CDR3 DNA reads TGTGCCAGCAGCAGTACCGGAAACACTGAAGCTTTCTTT. Its protein is CASSSTGNTEAFF. Together with reference TRBV7-9 and TRBJ1-1, the CDR3 gives the full variable domain: DTGVSQNPRHKITKRGQNVTFRCDPISEHNRLYWYRQTLGQGPEFLTYFQNEAQLEKSRLLSDRFSAERPKGSFSTLEIQRTEQGDSAMYLCASSSTGNTEAFFGQGTRLTVV.

This sequence joins TRBV18 and TRBJ2-7, with D perhaps matching TRBD2 (5 bases). Deletions cut 5 bases from V and 6 bases from J, with 14 bases between. CDR1 KGHSH and CDR2 LQKENI come from the germline V gene. This CDR3 has 13 amino acids. CDR3 residues: CASSSPVRAEQYF. The CDR3 DNA reads TGTGCCAGCTCATCCCCGGTGCGGGCCGAGCAGTACTTC.

The genes are TRBV7-2 and TRBJ2-1; TRBD2 matches 7 bases. This CDR3 is built from 14 residues. With 4 bases clipped from V and 3 bases from J, the junction kept 3 bases outside the gene matches. Germline CDR1 is SGHTA and CDR2 is FQGNSA. The CDR3 is CASSYASGYNEQFF. In DNA, the CDR3 is TGTGCCAGCAGCTATGCTAGCGGCTACAATGAGCAGTTCTTC.

A word on this clone: Other DNA sequences in the sample encode the same CDR3. The CDR3 here is CASSISGDYGYTF. CDR3 bases: TGTGCCAGTAGTATTAGCGGTGACTATGGCTACACCTTC. The V gene is TRBV19, the J gene TRBJ1-2; D call uncertain. The CDR3 has 13 amino acids. V gave up 3 bases and J gave up 3 bases, with 8 bases separating them. The germline gives CDR1 LNHDA, CDR2 SQIVND (reference sequence).

The rearrangement uses TRBV9 and TRBJ2-1; no firm D call. This CDR3 region has 11 residues. Germline V gene sequence: CDR1 SGDLS, CDR2 YYNGEE. Deletions cut 1 base from V and 8 bases from J, with 4 bases between. The CDR3 DNA is TGTGCCAGCAGCGTAAGTTATGAGCAGTTCTTC. Its translation: CASSVSYEQFF.

The chain recombines TRBV11-3 with TRBJ2-7; 7 positions agree with TRBD2. The CDR3 totals 16 residues. Germline CDR1 reads SGHNT; CDR2 reads YENEEA. V dropped 4 bases and J dropped 1; count of bases not matched to a gene: 10. CDR3 bases: TGTGCCAGCAGCTCGCTGACTAGCCCTAATTCCTACGAGCAGTACTTC. Translating gives CASSSLTSPNSYEQYF.

DNA for the CDR3: TGTGCCAGCTCACAGAGGACAGGGTATAACAATGAGCAGTTCTTC. Its protein is CASSQRTGYNNEQFF. V usage is TRBV18 and J usage is TRBJ2-1, with 8 bases that match TRBD1. Per germline, CDR1 KGHSH and CDR2 LQKENI. V was clipped by 4 bases and J by 5 bases; unmatched bases: 7. This CDR3 region has 15 residues.

This clone was observed once. V usage is TRBV15 and J usage is TRBJ1-5; no reliable D call. CDR1 and CDR2 from the germline V gene are LNHNV and YYDKDF (reference sequence). The length of the CDR3 is 13 residues. V was cut by 5 bases and J by 7 bases, with 12 bases left in between. CDR3 coding DNA: TGTGCCACCAGCCCTGGAAGAAACCAGCCCCAGCATTTT. Translating gives CATSPGRNQPQHF.

The J gene is TRBJ2-6, the V gene TRBV30; D gene uncertain. CDR1 is GTSNPN, CDR2 SVGIG, per germline (reference sequence). The CDR3 is 13 amino acids. V lost 0 bases and J lost 2, with 2 bases in between. The chain's CDR3 is CAWSVAGANVLTF. CDR3 nucleotides: TGTGCCTGGAGTGTAGCTGGGGCCAACGTCCTGACTTTC.

This clone has more than one count but fewer than ten. V gene TRBV7-9 combines with J gene TRBJ2-7; D is unresolved. Germline-derived CDR1 and CDR2 are SEHNR and FQNEAQ (reference sequence). The CDR3 sequence is 14 residues long. The germline V and J ends were trimmed by 3 bases and 6 bases, with 15 bases remaining between them. CDR3 sequence (DNA): TGTGCCAGCAGCTTCGGCAAGGGTGACGGCGAGCAGTACTTC. It encodes CASSFGKGDGEQYF.

The gene calls are TRBV4-3 and TRBJ2-2; 8 bases are shared with TRBD1. After removal of 3 bases from V and 1 base from J, the junction contained 4 bases not matched to a gene. The CDR3 has 16 residues. Germline assignment: CDR1 LGHNA and CDR2 YSLEER. The CDR3 reads CASSQGQAGNTGELFF. In nucleotides, the CDR3 is TGCGCCAGCAGCCAGGGACAGGCCGGGAACACCGGGGAGCTGTTTTTT.

V usage is TRBV19 and J usage is TRBJ1-5, with D maybe TRBD1 (6 bases). The CDR3 runs to 16 residues. CDR1 is LNHDA and CDR2 is SQIVND in the germline V gene (reference sequence). The ends were cut back, 3 bases at V and 2 bases at J, with 14 bases in the middle. Here the CDR3 reads CASSMPQGPRNQPQHF. The CDR3 DNA sequence: TGTGCCAGTAGTATGCCTCAGGGGCCCCGCAATCAGCCCCAGCATTTT.

This rearrangement joins TRBV6-5 to TRBJ1-4; D is undetermined. CDR3 length: 14 residues. V was cut by 2 bases and J by 2 bases, with 6 bases left in between. The V gene's germline CDR1 is MNHEY and CDR2 SVGAGI. The CDR3 coding sequence is TGTGCCAGCAGTTACAGGGTTACTAATGAAAAACTGTTTTTT. It yields the protein CASSYRVTNEKLFF.